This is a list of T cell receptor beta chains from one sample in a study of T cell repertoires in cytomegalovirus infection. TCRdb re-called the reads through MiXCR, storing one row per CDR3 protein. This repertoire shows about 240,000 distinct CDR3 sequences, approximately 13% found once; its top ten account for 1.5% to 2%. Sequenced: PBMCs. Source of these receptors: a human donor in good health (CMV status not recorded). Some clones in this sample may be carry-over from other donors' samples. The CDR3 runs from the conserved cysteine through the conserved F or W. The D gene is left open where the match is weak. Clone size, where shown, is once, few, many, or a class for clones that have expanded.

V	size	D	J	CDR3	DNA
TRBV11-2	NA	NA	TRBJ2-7	CASSLPGAAYEQYF	TGTGCCAGCAGCTTGCCCGGGGCCGCCTACGAGCAGTACTTC
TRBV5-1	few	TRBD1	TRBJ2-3	CASRVGTGGPDTQYF	TGCGCCAGCAGAGTAGGGACAGGGGGCCCAGATACGCAGTATTTT
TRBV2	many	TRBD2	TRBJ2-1	CASSPPGGRVYNEQFF	TGTGCCAGCAGTCCCCCTGGCGGGAGGGTGTACAATGAGCAGTTCTTC
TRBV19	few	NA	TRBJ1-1	CASSIRGRVNTEAFF	TGTGCCAGTTCTATTCGGGGGCGAGTGAACACTGAAGCTTTCTTT
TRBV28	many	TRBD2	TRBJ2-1	CASRRTGTRNNEQFF	TGTGCCAGCAGACGAACCGGGACTAGGAACAATGAGCAGTTCTTC
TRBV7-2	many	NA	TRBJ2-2	CASGTPNTGELFF	TGTGCCAGCGGGACTCCCAACACCGGGGAGCTGTTTTTT
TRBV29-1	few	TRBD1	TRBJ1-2	CSSRDRDNYGYTF	TGCAGCTCACGGGACAGGGATAACTATGGCTACACCTTC
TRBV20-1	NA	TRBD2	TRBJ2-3	CSATRGASGSLTDTQYF	TGCAGTGCTACGAGAGGCGCTAGCGGGAGTCTCACAGATACGCAGTATTTT
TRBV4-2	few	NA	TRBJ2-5	CASSQDRRDEETQYF	TGTGCCAGCAGCCAAGATCGGAGGGATGAAGAGACCCAGTACTTC
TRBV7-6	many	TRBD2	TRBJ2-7	CASSAQLAGVEGVYEQYF	TGTGCCAGCAGTGCACAATTAGCGGGAGTTGAAGGGGTGTACGAGCAGTACTTC
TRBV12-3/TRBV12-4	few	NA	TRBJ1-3	CASSLSGGNTIYF	TGTGCCAGCAGTTTAAGTGGTGGAAACACCATATATTTT
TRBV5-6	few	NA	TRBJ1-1	CASSLVSGFEGYTEAFF	TGTGCCAGCAGCTTGGTGTCCGGGTTTGAGGGCTACACTGAAGCTTTCTTT
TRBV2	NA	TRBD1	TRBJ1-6	CASTVDRGENSPLHF	TGTGCCAGCACCGTGGACAGGGGGGAAAATTCACCCCTCCACTTT
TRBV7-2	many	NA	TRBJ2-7	CASSWSGTSYEQYF	TGTGCCAGCAGCTGGAGTGGTACTTCCTACGAGCAGTACTTC
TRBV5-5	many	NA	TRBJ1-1	CASSWDGALNTEAFF	TGTGCCAGCAGCTGGGACGGGGCTCTGAACACTGAAGCTTTCTTT
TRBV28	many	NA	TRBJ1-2	CASRSGWVGYTF	TGTGCCAGCAGGTCGGGGTGGGTCGGCTACACCTTC
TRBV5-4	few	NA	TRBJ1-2	CASSDGRVYGYTF	TGTGCCAGCAGCGACGGACGGGTCTATGGCTACACCTTC
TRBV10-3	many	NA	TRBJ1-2	CAISVIQENYGYTF	TGTGCCATCAGCGTTATACAGGAGAACTATGGCTACACCTTC
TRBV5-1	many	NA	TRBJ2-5	CASSLEGGRLETQYF	TGCGCCAGCAGCTTGGAAGGGGGGCGCCTGGAGACCCAGTACTTC
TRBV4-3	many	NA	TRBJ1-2	CASSPRYNRHGYTF	TGCGCCAGCAGCCCAAGATATAACAGGCATGGCTACACCTTC
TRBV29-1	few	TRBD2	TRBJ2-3	CSVDGLAEPKGTDTQYF	TGCAGCGTTGACGGACTAGCGGAACCGAAAGGAACAGATACGCAGTATTTT
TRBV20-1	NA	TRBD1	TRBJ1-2	CSASRQGLNYGYTF	TGCAGTGCTAGCCGACAGGGGTTAAACTATGGCTACACCTTC
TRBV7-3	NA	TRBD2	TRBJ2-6	CASSGGLAGSSGSNVLTF	TGTGCCAGCAGCGGGGGACTAGCGGGAAGCTCTGGGTCCAACGTCCTGACTTTC
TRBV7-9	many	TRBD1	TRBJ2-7	CASSGSGTGFYEQYF	TGTGCCAGCAGCGGCTCCGGGACAGGATTCTACGAGCAGTACTTC
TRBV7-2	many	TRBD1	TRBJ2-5	CASSSQRQGQRETQYF	TGTGCCAGCAGCTCCCAAAGACAGGGGCAGAGGGAGACCCAGTACTTC
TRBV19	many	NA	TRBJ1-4	CASSIQGNEKLFF	TGTGCCAGTAGTATACAGGGTAATGAAAAACTGTTTTTT
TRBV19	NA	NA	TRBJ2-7	CASGNTEQYF	TGTGCCAGTGGGAATACCGAGCAGTACTTC
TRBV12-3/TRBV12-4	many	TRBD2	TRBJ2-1	CASSLRRGGRINEQFF	TGTGCCAGCAGTTTAAGGCGGGGGGGCCGAATCAATGAGCAGTTCTTC
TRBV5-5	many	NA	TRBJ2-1	CASSLNDRPYNEQFF	TGTGCCAGCAGCTTGAACGACAGGCCGTACAATGAGCAGTTCTTC
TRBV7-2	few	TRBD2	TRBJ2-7	CASSSGTSGHYEQYF	TGTGCCAGCAGCTCCGGGACTAGCGGCCACTACGAGCAGTACTTC
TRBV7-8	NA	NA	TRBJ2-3	CVSSLGAGQTDTQYF	TGTGTCAGCAGCTTAGGGGCGGGACAAACAGATACGCAGTATTTT
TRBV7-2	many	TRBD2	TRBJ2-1	CASSFGTRDNEQFF	TGTGCCAGCAGCTTTGGGACTAGGGACAATGAGCAGTTCTTC
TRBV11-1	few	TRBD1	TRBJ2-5	CASSPWTGLETQYF	TGTGCCAGCAGCCCATGGACAGGGCTAGAGACCCAGTACTTC
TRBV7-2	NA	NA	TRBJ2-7	CASSLSGDITYEQYF	TGTGCCAGCAGCTTGTCGGGCGACATTACCTACGAGCAGTACTTC
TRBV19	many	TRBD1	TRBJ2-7	CASSIPGQGAYEQYF	TGTGCCAGTAGTATCCCGGGACAGGGAGCCTACGAGCAGTACTTC
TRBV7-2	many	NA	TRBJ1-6	CASSLGRLPSSYNSPLHF	TGTGCCAGCAGCTTGGGCAGGCTCCCAAGCTCCTATAATTCACCCCTCCACTTT
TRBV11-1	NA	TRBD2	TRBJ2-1	CASSPRKTSGSYEQFF	TGTGCCAGCAGCCCAAGGAAGACTAGCGGGAGTTATGAGCAGTTCTTC
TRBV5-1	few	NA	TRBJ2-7	CASSLDVVSSYEQYF	TGCGCCAGCAGCTTGGATGTGGTCAGCTCCTACGAGCAGTACTTC
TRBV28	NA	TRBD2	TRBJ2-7	CASSEAGGYPYEQYF	TGTGCCAGCAGTGAGGCGGGGGGCTACCCCTACGAGCAGTACTTC
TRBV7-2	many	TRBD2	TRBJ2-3	CASSPPGGGTDTQYF	TGTGCCAGCAGCCCCCCGGGAGGGGGAACAGATACGCAGTATTTT
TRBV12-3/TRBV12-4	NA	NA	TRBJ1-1	CASSFQGKTEAFF	TGTGCCAGCAGTTTTCAGGGGAAGACTGAAGCTTTCTTT
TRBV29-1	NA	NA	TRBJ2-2	CSVDGTGVNTGELFF	TGCAGCGTTGACGGAACAGGCGTGAACACCGGGGAGCTGTTTTTT
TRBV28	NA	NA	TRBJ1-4	CASSPTGLSEANEKLFF	TGTGCCAGCAGTCCCACAGGGTTATCTGAGGCTAATGAAAAACTGTTTTTT
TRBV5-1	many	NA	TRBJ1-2	CASSFLQGGNGYTF	TGCGCCAGCAGCTTTCTGCAGGGAGGGAATGGCTACACCTTC
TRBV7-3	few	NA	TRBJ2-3	CASSLNYGTDTQYF	TGTGCCAGCAGCTTAAATTACGGGACTGATACGCAGTATTTT